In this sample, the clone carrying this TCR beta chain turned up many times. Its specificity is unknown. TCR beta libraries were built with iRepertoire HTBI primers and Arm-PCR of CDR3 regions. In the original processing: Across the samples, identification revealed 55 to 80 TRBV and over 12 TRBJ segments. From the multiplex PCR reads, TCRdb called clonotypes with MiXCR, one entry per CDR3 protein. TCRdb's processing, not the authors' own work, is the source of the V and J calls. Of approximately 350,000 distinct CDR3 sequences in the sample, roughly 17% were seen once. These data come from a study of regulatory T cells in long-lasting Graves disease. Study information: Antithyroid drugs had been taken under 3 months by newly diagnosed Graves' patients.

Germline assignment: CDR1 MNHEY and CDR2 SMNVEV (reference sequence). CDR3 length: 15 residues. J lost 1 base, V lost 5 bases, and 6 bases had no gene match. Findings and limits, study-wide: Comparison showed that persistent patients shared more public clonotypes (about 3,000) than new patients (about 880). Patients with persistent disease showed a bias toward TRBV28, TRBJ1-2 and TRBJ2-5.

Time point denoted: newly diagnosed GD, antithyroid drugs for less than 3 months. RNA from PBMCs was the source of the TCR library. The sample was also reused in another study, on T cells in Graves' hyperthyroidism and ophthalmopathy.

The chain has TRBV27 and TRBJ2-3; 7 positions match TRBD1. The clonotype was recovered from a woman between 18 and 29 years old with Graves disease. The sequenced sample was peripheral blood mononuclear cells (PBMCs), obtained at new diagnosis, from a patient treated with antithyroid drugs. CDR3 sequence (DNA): TGTGCCAGCAGTACCCGGGACAGTGGCACAGATACGCAGTATTTT. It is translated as CASSTRDSGTDTQYF.